What follows is one T cell receptor beta chain and its context. This specimen belongs to a study of T cell responses to AZD1222 COVID-19 vaccine. The germline V gene has CDR1 GTSNPN and CDR2 SVGIG (reference sequence). V was pared by 3 bases and J by 0 bases, with 15 bases between. The CDR3 has 16 residues. Assay used: immunoSEQ multiplex PCR; TCRdb lists only in-frame clones, some missing. The sample has roughly 78,000 clones; roughly 80% are singletons. The chain recombines TRBV30 with TRBJ2-1; D may be TRBD1 or TRBD2 (6 bases each). The specimen was peripheral blood, collected on day 0 of AZD1222 vaccination. The clonotype was recovered from an adult in good health. CDR3 in DNA: TGTGCCTGGAGGCCCGGGGGCCTGAGCTCCTACAATGAGCAGTTCTTC. It codes for CAWRPGGLSSYNEQFF. Looking up the rest from reference TRBV30 and TRBJ2-1 gives the full variable domain: SQTIHQWPATLVQPVGSPLSLECTVEGTSNPNLYWYRQAAGRGLQLLFYSVGIGQISSEVPQNLSASRPQDRQFILSSKKLLLSDSGFYLCAWRPGGLSSYNEQFFGPGTRLTVL.